A selection of T cell receptor beta chains follows, all from one sample in a study of CD8 T cells in ankylosing spondylitis. From the 5' RACE reads, TCRdb called clonotypes with MiXCR, one entry per CDR3 protein. The sample has about 700,000 distinct CDR3 sequences; over 15% are singletons. Sequencing input: blood, either unsorted or a sorted T cell fraction (not recorded which). The receptors stem from a male donor with ankylosing spondylitis. Each CDR3 is given with its conserved first and last residue. Fields, in order: clone size, J gene, D gene, V gene, CDR3 protein, CDR3 DNA. The D gene is left open where the match is weak. A clone size is listed for some rows: how often the clone was seen (once, few, many), or a class if it is expanded.

abundance: NA; j_gene: TRBJ2-1; d_gene: NA; v_gene: TRBV6-4; CDR3aa: CASSEGESDEQFF; CDR3nt: TGTGCCAGCAGTGAGGGGGAGTCGGATGAGCAGTTCTTC
abundance: NA; j_gene: TRBJ1-1; d_gene: NA; v_gene: TRBV20-1; CDR3aa: CSATPDMNTEAFF; CDR3nt: TGCAGTGCTACCCCCGATATGAACACTGAAGCTTTCTTT
abundance: NA; j_gene: TRBJ2-3; d_gene: TRBD2; v_gene: TRBV20-1; CDR3aa: CSARGAGAVGTDTQYF; CDR3nt: TGCAGTGCTAGAGGGGCGGGAGCCGTGGGCACAGATACGCAGTATTTT
abundance: NA; j_gene: TRBJ2-4; d_gene: NA; v_gene: TRBV5-5; CDR3aa: CASSFSGGQAKNIQYF; CDR3nt: TGTGCCAGCAGCTTTTCCGGGGGTCAGGCCAAAAACATTCAGTACTTC
abundance: NA; j_gene: TRBJ2-5; d_gene: TRBD2; v_gene: TRBV6-2/TRBV6-3; CDR3aa: CSSSRRTPLAGGPAGWETQYF; CDR3nt: TGTTCCAGCAGTCGTAGGACGCCGCTAGCGGGGGGGCCCGCGGGTTGGGAGACCCAGTACTTC
abundance: NA; j_gene: TRBJ2-1; d_gene: NA; v_gene: TRBV6-1; CDR3aa: CASSDPRQGGHNEQFF; CDR3nt: TGTGCCAGCAGTGACCCCCGACAGGGAGGGCACAATGAGCAGTTCTTC
abundance: NA; j_gene: TRBJ1-1; d_gene: NA; v_gene: TRBV5-1; CDR3aa: CDVQNTEAFF; CDR3nt: TGCGACGTTCAGAACACTGAAGCTTTCTTT
abundance: few; j_gene: TRBJ2-7; d_gene: TRBD2; v_gene: TRBV27; CDR3aa: CASSLIAGGNYEQYF; CDR3nt: TGTGCCAGCAGTCTAATAGCGGGAGGGAACTACGAGCAGTACTTC
abundance: NA; j_gene: TRBJ2-3; d_gene: TRBD2; v_gene: TRBV12-3/TRBV12-4; CDR3aa: CASSPSREGDTQYF; CDR3nt: TGTGCCAGCAGTCCATCCAGGGAGGGAGATACGCAGTATTTT
abundance: NA; j_gene: TRBJ1-2; d_gene: NA; v_gene: TRBV6-5; CDR3aa: CASSSSGTFSRGYTF; CDR3nt: TGTGCCAGCAGTTCTTCCGGGACATTCTCACGGGGCTACACCTTC
abundance: many; j_gene: TRBJ2-3; d_gene: NA; v_gene: TRBV12-3/TRBV12-4; CDR3aa: CASSSEGVGDTQYF; CDR3nt: TGTGCCAGCAGTTCCGAGGGGGTGGGAGATACGCAGTATTTT
abundance: few; j_gene: TRBJ2-1; d_gene: NA; v_gene: TRBV6-1; CDR3aa: CASIPQQGSYNEQFF; CDR3nt: TGTGCCAGCATTCCCCAACAGGGCTCCTACAATGAGCAGTTCTTC
abundance: few; j_gene: TRBJ1-2; d_gene: NA; v_gene: TRBV12-3/TRBV12-4; CDR3aa: CASSLANNYGYTF; CDR3nt: TGTGCCAGCAGTTTAGCGAATAACTATGGCTACACCTTC
abundance: NA; j_gene: TRBJ2-5; d_gene: NA; v_gene: TRBV6-2/TRBV6-3; CDR3aa: CASKDPGGETQYF; CDR3nt: TGTGCCAGCAAAGATCCGGGCGGGGAGACCCAGTACTTC
abundance: NA; j_gene: TRBJ1-2; d_gene: NA; v_gene: TRBV12-5; CDR3aa: CASGLPLWGYTF; CDR3nt: TGTGCTAGTGGTCTGCCCCTCTGGGGCTACACCTTC
abundance: many; j_gene: TRBJ2-1; d_gene: TRBD1; v_gene: TRBV7-2; CDR3aa: CASSSQTGGSYNEQFF; CDR3nt: TGTGCCAGCAGCTCTCAAACAGGGGGCTCCTACAATGAGCAGTTCTTC
abundance: NA; j_gene: TRBJ2-2; d_gene: NA; v_gene: TRBV29-1; CDR3aa: CSVVGGPTNTGELFF; CDR3nt: TGCAGCGTTGTGGGCGGTCCAACGAACACCGGGGAGCTGTTTTTT
abundance: NA; j_gene: TRBJ2-5; d_gene: NA; v_gene: TRBV5-6; CDR3aa: CASSLGPGPKETQYF; CDR3nt: TGTGCCAGCAGCTTGGGGCCGGGACCGAAGGAGACCCAGTACTTC
abundance: many; j_gene: TRBJ2-1; d_gene: TRBD2; v_gene: TRBV27; CDR3aa: CASSKTSGGWYNEQFF; CDR3nt: TGTGCCAGCAGTAAAACTAGCGGGGGGTGGTACAATGAGCAGTTCTTC
abundance: NA; j_gene: TRBJ2-7; d_gene: TRBD1; v_gene: TRBV7-6; CDR3aa: CASSPNRDRVHEQYF; CDR3nt: TGTGCCAGCAGTCCGAACCGGGACAGGGTCCACGAGCAGTACTTC